This T cell receptor beta chain comes out of a study of blood T cell repertoires in COVID-19. As for the study in general: From the United States, Italy and Spain came samples of acute and convalescent COVID-19.

V was pared by 0 bases and J by 8 bases, with 7 bases of the junction left unmatched. Germline V gene lookup returns CDR1 LGHNA and CDR2 YNFKEQ. This CDR3 has 15 residues. Seattle's cohort entered during active infection and was followed longitudinally. The table came from immunoSEQ multiplex PCR; TCRdb's copy has only in-frame clones and leaves some out. The sample consists of approximately 120,000 clones, roughly 72% of them appearing once. The receptor comes from a man older than 75 with COVID-19, enrolled during active disease. Sequencing was done on a sample of peripheral blood. V usage is TRBV4-2 and J usage is TRBJ1-2, with 9 bases identical to TRBD1. In nucleotides, the CDR3 is TGTGCCAGCAGCCAAGATTGGGGGACAGGGAGAGGCTACACCTTC. It specifies CASSQDWGTGRGYTF.